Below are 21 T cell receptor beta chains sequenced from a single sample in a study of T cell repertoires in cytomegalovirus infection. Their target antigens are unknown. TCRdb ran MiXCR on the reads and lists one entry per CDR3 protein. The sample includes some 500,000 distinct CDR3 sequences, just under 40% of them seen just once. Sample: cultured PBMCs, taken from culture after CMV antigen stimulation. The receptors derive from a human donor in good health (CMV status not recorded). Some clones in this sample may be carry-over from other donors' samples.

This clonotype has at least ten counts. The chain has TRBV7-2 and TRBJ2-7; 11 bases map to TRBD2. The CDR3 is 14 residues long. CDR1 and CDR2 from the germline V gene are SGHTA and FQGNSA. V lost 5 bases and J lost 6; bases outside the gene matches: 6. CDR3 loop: CASSTTSGSGEQYF. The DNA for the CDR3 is TGTGCCAGCAGCACAACTAGCGGGAGCGGCGAGCAGTACTTC.

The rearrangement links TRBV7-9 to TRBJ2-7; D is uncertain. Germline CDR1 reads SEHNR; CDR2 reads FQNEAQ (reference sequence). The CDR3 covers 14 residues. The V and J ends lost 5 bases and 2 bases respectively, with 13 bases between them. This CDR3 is CASSLYKDPYEQYF. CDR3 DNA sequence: TGTGCCAGCAGCCTATACAAGGATCCCTACGAGCAGTACTTC. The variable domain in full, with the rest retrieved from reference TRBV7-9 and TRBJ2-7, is DTGVSQNPRHKITKRGQNVTFRCDPISEHNRLYWYRQTLGQGPEFLTYFQNEAQLEKSRLLSDRFSAERPKGSFSTLEIQRTEQGDSAMYLCASSLYKDPYEQYFGPGTRLTVT.

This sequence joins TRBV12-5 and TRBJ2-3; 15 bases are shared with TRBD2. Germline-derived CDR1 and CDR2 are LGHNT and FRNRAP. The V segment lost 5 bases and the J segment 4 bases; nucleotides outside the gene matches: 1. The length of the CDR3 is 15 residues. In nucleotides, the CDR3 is TGTGCTAGTGGTGGGACTAGCGGGGGGCCAGATACGCAGTATTTT. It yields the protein CASGGTSGGPDTQYF. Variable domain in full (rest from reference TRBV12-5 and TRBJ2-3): DARVTQTPRHKVTEMGQEVTMRCQPILGHNTVFWYRQTMMQGLELLAYFRNRAPLDDSGMPKDRFSAEMPDATLATLKIQPSEPRDSAVYFCASGGTSGGPDTQYFGPGTRLTVL.

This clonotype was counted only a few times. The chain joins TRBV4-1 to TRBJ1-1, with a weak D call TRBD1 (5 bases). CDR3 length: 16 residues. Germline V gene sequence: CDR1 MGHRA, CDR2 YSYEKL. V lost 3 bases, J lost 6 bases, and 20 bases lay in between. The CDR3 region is CASSHRVFFEQAEAFF. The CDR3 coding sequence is TGCGCCAGCAGCCACAGAGTCTTCTTCGAACAGGCTGAAGCTTTCTTT.

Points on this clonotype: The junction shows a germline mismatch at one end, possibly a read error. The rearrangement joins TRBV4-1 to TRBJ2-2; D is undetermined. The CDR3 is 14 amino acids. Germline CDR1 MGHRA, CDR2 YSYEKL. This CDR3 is CASSQDGVSGELFF. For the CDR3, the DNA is TGTGCCAGCAGCCAAGATGGGGTGTCCGGGGAGCTGTTTTTT.

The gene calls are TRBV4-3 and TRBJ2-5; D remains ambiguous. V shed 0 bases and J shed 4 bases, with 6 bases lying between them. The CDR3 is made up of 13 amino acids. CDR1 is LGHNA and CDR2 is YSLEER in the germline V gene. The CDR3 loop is CASSQDWGETQYF. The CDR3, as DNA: TGCGCCAGCAGCCAAGATTGGGGAGAGACCCAGTACTTC.

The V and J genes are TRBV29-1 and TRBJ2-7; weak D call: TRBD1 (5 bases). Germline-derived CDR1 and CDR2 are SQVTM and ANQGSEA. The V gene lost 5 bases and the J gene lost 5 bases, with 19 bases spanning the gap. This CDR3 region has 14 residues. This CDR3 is CSVLLPGPMDEQYF. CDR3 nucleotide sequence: TGCAGCGTTCTTCTCCCAGGGCCAATGGACGAGCAGTACTTC.

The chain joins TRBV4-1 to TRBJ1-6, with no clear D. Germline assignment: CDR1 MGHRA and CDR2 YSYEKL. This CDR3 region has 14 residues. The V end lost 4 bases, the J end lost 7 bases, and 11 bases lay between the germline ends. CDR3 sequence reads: CASSPWGFNSPLHF. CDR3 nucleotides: TGCGCCAGCAGCCCTTGGGGATTCAATTCACCCCTCCACTTT.

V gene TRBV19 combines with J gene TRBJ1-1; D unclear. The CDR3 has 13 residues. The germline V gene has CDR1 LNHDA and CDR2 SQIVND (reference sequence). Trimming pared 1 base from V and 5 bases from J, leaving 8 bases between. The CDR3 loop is CASSIAGRTEAFF. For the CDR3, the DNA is TGTGCCAGTAGTATAGCGGGGAGGACTGAAGCTTTCTTT.

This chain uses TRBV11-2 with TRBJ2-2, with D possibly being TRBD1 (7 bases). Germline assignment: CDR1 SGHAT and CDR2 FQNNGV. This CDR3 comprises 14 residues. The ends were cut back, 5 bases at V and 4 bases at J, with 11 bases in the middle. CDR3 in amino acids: CASSRQGGTGELFF. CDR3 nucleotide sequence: TGTGCCAGCAGCCGTCAGGGGGGCACCGGGGAGCTGTTTTTT. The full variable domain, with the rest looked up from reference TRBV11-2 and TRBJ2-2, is EAGVAQSPRYKIIEKRQSVAFWCNPISGHATLYWYQQILGQGPKLLIQFQNNGVVDDSQLPKDRFSAERLKGVDSTLKIQPAKLEDSAVYLCASSRQGGTGELFFGEGSRLTVL.

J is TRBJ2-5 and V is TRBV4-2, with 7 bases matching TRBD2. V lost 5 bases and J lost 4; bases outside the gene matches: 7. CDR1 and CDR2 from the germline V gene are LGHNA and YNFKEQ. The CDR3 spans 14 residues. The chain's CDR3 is CASSTRGLGETQYF. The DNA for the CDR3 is TGTGCCAGCAGCACACGCGGACTAGGAGAGACCCAGTACTTC.

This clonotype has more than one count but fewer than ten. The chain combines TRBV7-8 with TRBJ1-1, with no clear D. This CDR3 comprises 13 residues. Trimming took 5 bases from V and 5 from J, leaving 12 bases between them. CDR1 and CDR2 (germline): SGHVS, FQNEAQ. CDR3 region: CASSPWMGTEAFF. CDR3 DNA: TGTGCCAGCAGCCCCTGGATGGGGACTGAAGCTTTCTTT.

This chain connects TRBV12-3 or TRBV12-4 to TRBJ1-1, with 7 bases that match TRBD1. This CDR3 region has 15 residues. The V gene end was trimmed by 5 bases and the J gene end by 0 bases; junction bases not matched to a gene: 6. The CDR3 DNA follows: TGTGCCAGCAGTGGTCCGGGACAGTTGAACACTGAAGCTTTCTTT. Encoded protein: CASSGPGQLNTEAFF.

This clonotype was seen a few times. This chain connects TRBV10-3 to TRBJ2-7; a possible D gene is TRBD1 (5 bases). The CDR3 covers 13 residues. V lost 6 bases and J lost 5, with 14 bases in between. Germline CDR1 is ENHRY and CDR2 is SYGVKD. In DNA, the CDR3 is TGTGCCATCAGCTTAAGACAGAAGGACGAGCAGTACTTC. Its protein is CAISLRQKDEQYF.

CDR3 sequence reads: CASSPTGDLQGYTF. In DNA form, the CDR3 reads TGTGCCAGCTCACCAACAGGGGATCTTCAGGGCTACACCTTC. The J gene is TRBJ1-2, the V gene TRBV18; 7 bases fit TRBD1. The CDR3 loop spans 14 amino acids. The J segment lost 8 bases and the V segment lost 2 bases, leaving 8 bases of the junction unmatched. Germline V gives CDR1 KGHSH, CDR2 LQKENI.

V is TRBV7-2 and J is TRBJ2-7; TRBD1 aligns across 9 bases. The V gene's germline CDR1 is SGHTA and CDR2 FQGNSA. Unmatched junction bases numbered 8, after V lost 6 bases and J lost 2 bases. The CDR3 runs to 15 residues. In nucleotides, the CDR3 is TGTGCCAGCAGGTGGAAGGGACAGGGCCCCTACGAGCAGTACTTC. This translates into CASRWKGQGPYEQYF.

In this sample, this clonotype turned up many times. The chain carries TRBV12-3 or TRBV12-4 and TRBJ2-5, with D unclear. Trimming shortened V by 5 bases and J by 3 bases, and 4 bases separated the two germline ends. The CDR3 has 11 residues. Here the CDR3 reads CASSREETQYF. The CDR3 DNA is TGTGCCAGCAGTAGAGAAGAGACCCAGTACTTC.

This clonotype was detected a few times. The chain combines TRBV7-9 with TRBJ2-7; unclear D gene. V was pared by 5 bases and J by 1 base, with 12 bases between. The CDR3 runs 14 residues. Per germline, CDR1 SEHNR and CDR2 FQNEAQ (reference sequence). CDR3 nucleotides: TGTGCCAGCAGCATAAGCGCAGCTTCCTACGAGCAGTACTTC. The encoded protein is CASSISAASYEQYF.

In DNA, the CDR3 is TGTGCCAGCAGGCCCCTTACCTTCGGCAATGAGCAGTTCTTC. Its protein is CASRPLTFGNEQFF. J is TRBJ2-1 and V is TRBV6-2 or TRBV6-3; D not resolved. This CDR3 is 14 amino acids long. Germline CDR1 reads MNHEY; CDR2 reads SVGEGT. V lost 6 bases to trimming and J lost 6 bases, with 15 bases between them.

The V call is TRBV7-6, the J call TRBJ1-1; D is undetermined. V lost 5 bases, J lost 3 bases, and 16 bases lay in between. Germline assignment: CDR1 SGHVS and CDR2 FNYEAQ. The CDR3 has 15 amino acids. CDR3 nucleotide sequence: TGTGCCAGCAGCCCCGGGCCTCGGGGAGACACTGAAGCTTTCTTT. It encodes CASSPGPRGDTEAFF. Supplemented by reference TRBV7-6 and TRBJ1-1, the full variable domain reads GAGVSQSPRYKVTKRGQDVALRCDPISGHVSLYWYRQALGQGPEFLTYFNYEAQQDKSGLPNDRFSAERPEGSISTLTIQRTEQRDSAMYRCASSPGPRGDTEAFFGQGTRLTVV.

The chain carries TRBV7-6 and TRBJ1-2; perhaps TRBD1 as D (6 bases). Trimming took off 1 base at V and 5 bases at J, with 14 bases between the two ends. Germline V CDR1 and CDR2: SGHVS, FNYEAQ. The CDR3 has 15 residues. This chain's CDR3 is CASSLGEGDYYGYTF. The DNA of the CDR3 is TGTGCCAGCAGCTTAGGGGAGGGGGATTATTATGGCTACACCTTC.